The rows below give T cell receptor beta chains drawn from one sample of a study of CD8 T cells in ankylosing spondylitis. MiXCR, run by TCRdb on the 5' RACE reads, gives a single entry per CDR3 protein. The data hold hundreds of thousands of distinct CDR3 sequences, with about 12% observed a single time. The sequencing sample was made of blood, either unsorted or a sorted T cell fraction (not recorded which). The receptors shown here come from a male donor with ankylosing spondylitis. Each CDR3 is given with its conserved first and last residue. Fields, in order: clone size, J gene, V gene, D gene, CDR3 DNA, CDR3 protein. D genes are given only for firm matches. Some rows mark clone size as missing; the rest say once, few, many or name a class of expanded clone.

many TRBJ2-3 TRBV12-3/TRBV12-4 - TGTGCCAGCAGCCTGGACATTTCTAGCACAGATACGCAGTATTTT CASSLDISSTDTQYF
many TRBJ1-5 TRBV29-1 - TGCAGCGTGGGGACTGCCGGGGCAAATCAGCCCCAGCATTTT CSVGTAGANQPQHF
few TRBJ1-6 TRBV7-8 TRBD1 TGTGCCAGCAGCTTAGACAGGGGTAAAAATTCACCCCTCCACTTT CASSLDRGKNSPLHF
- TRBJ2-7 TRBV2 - TGTGCCAGCAGGTCCGTGGAGGGTTATCTTTACGAGCAGTACTTC CASRSVEGYLYEQYF
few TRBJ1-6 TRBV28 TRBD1 TGTGCCAGCAGTTATTGGACAGGGGAGAATTCACCCCTCCACTTT CASSYWTGENSPLHF
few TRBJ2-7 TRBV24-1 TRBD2 TGTGCCACCAGTGACGGGGGGTCCTACGAGCAGTACTTC CATSDGGSYEQYF
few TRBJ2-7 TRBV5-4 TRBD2 TGTGCCAGCAGCTCCAGGACTAGCGCGGACGAGCAGTACTTC CASSSRTSADEQYF
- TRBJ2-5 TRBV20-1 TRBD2 TGCAGTGGACGACTAGCGGCCCAAGAGACCCAGTACTTC CSGRLAAQETQYF
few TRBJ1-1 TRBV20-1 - TGCAGTGCGCTAAACTGGGGGGCCACTGAAGCTTTCTTT CSALNWGATEAFF
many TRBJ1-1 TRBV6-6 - TGTGCCAGCAGTTACGGGGGGACCACTGAAGCTTTCTTT CASSYGGTTEAFF
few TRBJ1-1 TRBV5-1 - TGCGCCAGCAGCTTGGCTGGCAGTCACGAAAACACTGAAGCTTTCTTT CASSLAGSHENTEAFF
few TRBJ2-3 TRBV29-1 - TGCAGCGTTGGGAAAATCACAGATACGCAGTATTTT CSVGKITDTQYF
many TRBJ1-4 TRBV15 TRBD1 TGTGCCACCAGCAGAGTCGCAGGGGGACGCGAAAAACTGTTTTTT CATSRVAGGREKLFF
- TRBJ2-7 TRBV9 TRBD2 TGTGCCAGCAGCTTCGGACTAGCGGGGGACTACGAGCAGTACTTC CASSFGLAGDYEQYF
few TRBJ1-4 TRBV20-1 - TGCAGTGCTATAACTAGGGGGAGGAGTGAAAAACTGTTTTTT CSAITRGRSEKLFF
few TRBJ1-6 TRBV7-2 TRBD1 TGTGCCAGCAGCTACCGCAGGGGGGACTCACCCCTCCACTTT CASSYRRGDSPLHF
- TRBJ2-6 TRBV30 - TGTGCCTGGAGTGTACGTCTGTCCTCTGGGGCCAACGTCCTGACTTTC CAWSVRLSSGANVLTF
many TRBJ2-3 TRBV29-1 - TGCGTCGGAGGACTGCCCCTGAGGGATACGCAGTATTTT CVGGLPLRDTQYF
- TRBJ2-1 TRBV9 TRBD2 TGTGCCAGCAGCGTAGCTCTGACTAGCGGGGCTTCCTACAATGAGCAGTTCTTC CASSVALTSGASYNEQFF
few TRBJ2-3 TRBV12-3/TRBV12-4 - TGTGCCAGCAGCCCCAGCATACACACAGATACGCAGTATTTT CASSPSIHTDTQYF
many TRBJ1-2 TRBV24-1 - TGTGCCACCCGGGGCCCGGAAGGTTACGGCTACACCTTC CATRGPEGYGYTF
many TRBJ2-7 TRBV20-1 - TGCAGTGCTTCCAGGGAAGGGACCTACGAGCAGTACTTC CSASREGTYEQYF
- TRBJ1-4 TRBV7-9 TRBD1 TGTGCCAGCAGCCCCTTACGACAGGGGAATGAAAAACTGTTTTTT CASSPLRQGNEKLFF
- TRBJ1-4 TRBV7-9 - TGTGCCAGCAGCTTAGGCGGGGGGTTCAGTGAAAAACTGTTTTTT CASSLGGGFSEKLFF
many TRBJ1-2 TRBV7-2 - TGTGCCAGCAGCTTAGGAGGGGCAGGCTATGGCTACACCTTC CASSLGGAGYGYTF
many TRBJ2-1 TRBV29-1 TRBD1 TGCAGCGTTGCACAGGGGGCTTATTACAATGAGCAGTTCTTC CSVAQGAYYNEQFF
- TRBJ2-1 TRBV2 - TGTGCCAGCAGTGCTTTCGATGAGCAGTTCTTC CASSAFDEQFF
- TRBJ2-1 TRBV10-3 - TGTGCCATCAGTCCGGACTCCTACAATGAGCAGTTCTTC CAISPDSYNEQFF
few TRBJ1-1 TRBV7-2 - TGTGCCAGCAGCCCCCTAGCGGGGATGAACACTGAAGCTTTCTTT CASSPLAGMNTEAFF
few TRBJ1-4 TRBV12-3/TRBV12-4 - TGTGCCAGCAGTCCGGGACTACAAGAAAAACTGTTTTTT CASSPGLQEKLFF
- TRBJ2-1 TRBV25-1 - TGTGCCAGCGTAATGCGAGGTGAGCAGTTCTTC CASVMRGEQFF
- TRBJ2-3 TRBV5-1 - TGCGCCAGCAGCTTGGAGGGGAAGACAGATACGCAGTATTTT CASSLEGKTDTQYF
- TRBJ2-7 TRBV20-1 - TGCAGTGCCCCATTTGGCGGGGTGTCCTACGAGCAGTACTTC CSAPFGGVSYEQYF
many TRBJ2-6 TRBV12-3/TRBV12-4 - TGTGCCAGCAGTTTAGCGTACGGAGGCGGAAAGACAGACTCTGGGGCCAACGTCCTGACTTTC CASSLAYGGGKTDSGANVLTF
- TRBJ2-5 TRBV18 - TGTGCCAGCTCACCACTTTTAAACCAAGAGACCCAGTACTTC CASSPLLNQETQYF
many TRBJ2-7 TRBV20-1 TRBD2 TGCAGTGCTAGAGATCCCGTACTAGCGCGGGAGCAGTACTTC CSARDPVLAREQYF
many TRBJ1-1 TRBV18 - TGTGCCAGCTCACCAAGACGGTTGAACACTGAAGCTTTCTTT CASSPRRLNTEAFF
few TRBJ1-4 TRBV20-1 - TGCAGTGCTAGAGATCACAGGAGCCCTGGGGAAAAACTGTTTTTT CSARDHRSPGEKLFF
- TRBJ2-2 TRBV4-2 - TGTGCCAGCGCCACAGGGGAGGCCTCGAACACCGGGGAGCTGTTTTTT CASATGEASNTGELFF
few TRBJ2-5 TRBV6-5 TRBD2 TGTGCCAGCAGTTCCGGTCCCGGGGGGAAGACCCAGTACTTC CASSSGPGGKTQYF
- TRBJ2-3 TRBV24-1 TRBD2 TGTGCCACCAGTGGAGGAAGGAGCGGGGGCACAGATACGCAGTATTTT CATSGGRSGGTDTQYF
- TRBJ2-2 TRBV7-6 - TGTGCCAGCAGCCCTAGGGGCGCCGGGGACACCGGGGAGCTGTTTTTT CASSPRGAGDTGELFF
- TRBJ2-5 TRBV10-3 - TGTGCCATCAGTGGGTATACAGGGAGAGAGACCCAGTACTTC CAISGYTGRETQYF
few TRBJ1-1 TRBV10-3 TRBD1 TGTGCCATAAAGGCCTCGTTTGGGACAGGGGGAACTGAAGCTTTCTTT CAIKASFGTGGTEAFF
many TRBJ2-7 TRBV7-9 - TGTGCCAGCAGCTTAGCAGGGGTTCACGAGCAGTACTTC CASSLAGVHEQYF
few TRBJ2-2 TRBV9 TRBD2 TGTGCCAGCAGCGTAGGACTAGCGGGGGACTCCGGGGAGCTGTTTTTT CASSVGLAGDSGELFF
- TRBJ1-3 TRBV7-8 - TGTGCCAGCAGCTTGGAGGCTGGGGGAAGAGGAAACACCATATATTTT CASSLEAGGRGNTIYF
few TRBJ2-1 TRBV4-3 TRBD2 TGCGCCAGCAGCCACTATAGCGGGGGGGCCAGGAATGAGCAGTTCTTC CASSHYSGGARNEQFF
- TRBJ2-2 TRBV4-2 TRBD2 TGTGCCAGCAGCCAAGATCAGAGGACTAGCGGGGGGCCCGGGGAGCTGTTTTTT CASSQDQRTSGGPGELFF
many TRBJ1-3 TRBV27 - TGTGCCAGCAGTTCTACCGGGACAATCTCTGGAAACACCATATATTTT CASSSTGTISGNTIYF
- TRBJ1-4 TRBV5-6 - TGTGCCAGCAGCTTGGAAGATGAACTGTTTTTT CASSLEDELFF
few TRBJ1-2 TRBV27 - TGTGCCAGCAGCCTCCGGGACCTTAACCGGGAGGGCTACACCTTC CASSLRDLNREGYTF
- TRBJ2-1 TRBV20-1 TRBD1 TGCAGTGCTAGTCAACCGGGACAGGGCTACAATGAGCAGTTCTTC CSASQPGQGYNEQFF
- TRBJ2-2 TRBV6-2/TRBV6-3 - TGTGCCAGTGTCCGGATAGGCACCGGGGAGCTGTTTTTT CASVRIGTGELFF